This TCR beta chain was recorded in a study of blood T cells in healthy people across ages. General study findings and limits: Age advanced and TCR beta diversity per million T cells fell, roughly linearly. Naive and antigen-experienced cells were not separated, limiting conclusive comparison. Fewer expanded clones and more diversity marked long-lived versus aged donors.

The use of a sample-barcoded 5' primer and a J-beta primer mix characterized a second PCR of about 7 to 12 cycles. Every cDNA molecule carried a tag from a template-switch adaptor bearing 12 random nucleotides. TCRdb itself ran the 5' RACE reads through MiXCR, one entry per CDR3 protein. The sample carries 700,000 to 800,000 distinct CDR3 sequences, roughly 45% recorded once. A note on this clonotype: Its specificity is unknown. One base away lies a much larger clone, so this may be a sequencing read error.

The germline V gene has CDR1 SGHRS and CDR2 YFSETQ. V shed 3 bases and J shed 10 bases, with 16 bases lying between them. CDR3 size: 13 residues. This clonotype was sampled from an older woman in good health. This chain joins TRBV5-1 and TRBJ1-2; D gene unclear. Source material: blood. The CDR3 is CASSWGAGNDYTF. CDR3 in DNA: TGCGCCAGCAGCTGGGGAGCGGGGAACGACTACACCTTC.